Here is one T cell receptor beta chain with its context. This entry comes from a study of blood T cell repertoires in COVID-19. Profiled with immunoSEQ multiplex PCR; TCRdb holds only in-frame clones, not every one. In the table there are around 190,000 clones, roughly 85% of which are singletons. Germline CDR1 is LNHDA and CDR2 is SQIVND (reference sequence). V dropped 3 bases and J dropped 4; count of bases not matched to a gene: 8. CDR3 length: 15 amino acids. Sequencing was done on a sample of PBMCs or T cells enriched from blood (not recorded which). This TCR was sampled from a woman between 18 and 29 years old who had recovered from COVID-19. V is TRBV19 and J is TRBJ2-7; 8 nucleotides match TRBD2. Here the CDR3 reads CASSIPGTRLYEQYF. As DNA, the CDR3 is TGTGCCAGTAGTATTCCTGGGACTAGGTTATACGAGCAGTACTTC.